This TCR beta chain was sequenced in a study of response to subunit inactivated influenza vaccine. TCRdb reanalysed the RT-PCR reads using MiXCR and keeps one entry per CDR3 protein. The data contain approximately 490,000 distinct CDR3 sequences, 6.5% to 8% of them singletons. The study, taken as a whole, reports: Authors suggested each seasonal influenza vaccination recruits few new T cells.

The V segment lost 4 bases and the J segment 5 bases; nucleotides outside the gene matches: 4. This CDR3 spans 15 amino acids. With regard to this clonotype: Its antigen is not identified.

The chain carries TRBV12-3 or TRBV12-4 and TRBJ1-6; 8 nucleotides line up with TRBD1. The clonotype originates from a man aged 50 to 69 who received an inactivated influenza vaccine. Source: PBMCs from blood, taken about 23 months after vaccination. CDR3 loop: CASSSDRGNNSPLHF. The CDR3 DNA follows: TGTGCCAGCAGTTCCGACAGGGGAAATAATTCACCCCTCCACTTT.